These T cell receptor beta chains were read from a single sample in a study of OX40 agonist ivuxolimab in advanced cancers. Profiled with immunoSEQ multiplex PCR; TCRdb holds only in-frame clones, not every one. The table shows 35,000 to 50,000 clones, with approximately 90% occurring only once. The starting material was CD4+ or CD8+ T cells sorted from blood, obtained in a trial of the OX40 agonist ivuxolimab. These receptor sequences come from an adult with an advanced solid tumor such as melanoma, head and neck, liver or kidney cancer. Each CDR3 is given with its conserved first and last residue. Each record gives: D gene, V gene, J gene, CDR3 length, clone size, CDR3 protein, CDR3 DNA. A D gene is named only where the DNA matches it firmly. A row's size may be missing; if present it is once, few, many or a size class.

>NA|TRBV5-1|TRBJ1-3|18|NA
CASSFDDRVVDSGNTIYF
TGCGCCAGCAGCTTTGATGACAGAGTTGTAGACTCTGGAAACACCATATATTTT
>TRBD1|TRBV5-4|TRBJ2-7|15|NA
CASRSGQGFSYEQYF
TGTGCCAGCAGGTCGGGACAGGGCTTCTCCTACGAGCAGTACTTC
>TRBD1|TRBV10-3|TRBJ2-2|15|NA
CAISGRTGGTGELFF
TGTGCCATCAGTGGCAGGACAGGGGGCACCGGGGAGCTGTTTTTT
>TRBD2|TRBV7-2|TRBJ2-7|14|NA
CASSRGGGAYEQYF
TGTGCCAGCAGCCGTGGCGGGGGGGCGTACGAGCAGTACTTC
>TRBD1|TRBV2|TRBJ2-3|16|NA
CASRNSGTGGRDTQYF
TGTGCCAGCAGGAACTCCGGGACAGGGGGAAGAGATACGCAGTATTTT
>NA|TRBV2|TRBJ1-5|13|NA
CASSRDSNQPQHF
TGTGCCAGCAGCCGGGACAGCAATCAGCCCCAGCATTTT
>TRBD1|TRBV5-1|TRBJ1-1|16|NA
CASRTETGVRNTEAFF
TGCGCCAGCAGAACCGAGACAGGGGTAAGGAACACTGAAGCTTTCTTT
>TRBD1|TRBV6-6|TRBJ1-2|13|few
CASSEDRDTGYTF
TGTGCCAGCAGTGAGGACAGGGACACGGGCTACACCTTC
>NA|TRBV6-1|TRBJ2-7|12|NA
CASGPTAYEQYF
TGTGCCAGCGGACCGACGGCCTACGAGCAGTACTTC
>TRBD1|TRBV7-3|TRBJ1-6|14|NA
CASSPGQLHSPLHF
TGTGCCAGCAGCCCGGGACAGCTCCATTCACCCCTCCACTTT
>TRBD1|TRBV7-9|TRBJ2-7|14|NA
CASSFLGQGHEQYF
TGTGCCAGCAGCTTTCTCGGACAGGGTCACGAGCAGTACTTC
>NA|TRBV5-1|TRBJ1-2|14|once
CASSSGRGDYGYTF
TGCGCCAGCAGCTCAGGACGGGGTGACTATGGCTACACCTTC
>NA|TRBV5-1|TRBJ1-1|14|NA
CASSGQSSNTEAFF
TGCGCCAGCAGCGGACAGAGCAGTAACACTGAAGCTTTCTTT
>NA|TRBV20-1|TRBJ2-5|11|once
CSAGVGGGPDF
TGCAGTGCTGGAGTAGGTGGGGGTCCCGACTTC
>NA|TRBV5-1|TRBJ2-7|12|NA
CASKASSYEQYF
TGCGCCAGCAAAGCATCCTCCTACGAGCAGTACTTC
>TRBD1|TRBV9|TRBJ2-3|18|NA
CASSVRQGYARGTDTQYF
TGTGCCAGCAGCGTGAGACAGGGCTATGCCCGGGGCACAGATACGCAGTATTTT
>TRBD1|TRBV18|TRBJ1-4|17|NA
CASSPLTGVETNEKLFF
TGTGCCAGCTCACCTCTGACAGGGGTGGAAACTAATGAAAAACTGTTTTTT
>NA|TRBV6-5|TRBJ1-2|15|once
CASSYLEGRLNGYTF
TGTGCCAGCAGTTACTTGGAGGGGCGGTTAAATGGCTACACCTTC
>NA|TRBV11-1|TRBJ2-7|16|NA
CASSFLAGGSSYEQYF
TGTGCCAGCAGCTTTCTCGCAGGGGGGAGCTCCTACGAGCAGTACTTC
>NA|TRBV2|TRBJ2-7|12|NA
CASRPDSYEQYF
TGTGCCAGCAGGCCCGACAGCTACGAGCAGTACTTC
>TRBD1|TRBV7-3|TRBJ2-1|15|NA
CASSLSGTGVYEQFF
TGTGCCAGCAGCTTATCCGGGACAGGGGTCTATGAGCAGTTCTTC
>NA|TRBV19|TRBJ1-5|16|NA
CASSGKWLYSNQPQHF
TGTGCCAGTAGTGGAAAGTGGCTTTATAGCAATCAGCCCCAGCATTTT
>NA|TRBV4-3|TRBJ2-1|15|NA
CASSQGTVPYNEQFF
TGCGCCAGCAGCCAAGGGACAGTCCCCTACAATGAGCAGTTCTTC
>NA|TRBV7-9|TRBJ1-1|15|NA
CASSLWDTENTEAFF
TGTGCCAGCAGCTTATGGGATACAGAGAACACTGAAGCTTTCTTT
>NA|TRBV6-6|TRBJ1-2|13|NA
CASSDGTRDGYTF
TGTGCCAGCAGTGATGGGACACGCGATGGCTACACCTTC
>NA|TRBV5-1|TRBJ2-1|15|NA
CASSPVPGVNNEQFF
TGCGCCAGCAGCCCTGTTCCGGGGGTTAACAATGAGCAGTTCTTC
>TRBD2|TRBV15|TRBJ2-1|13|NA
CATRVIAGREQFF
TGTGCCACCAGGGTAATAGCGGGGCGCGAGCAGTTCTTC
>NA|TRBV5-5|TRBJ1-5|15|NA
CASSQEYNSNQPQHF
TGTGCCAGCAGCCAAGAATACAATAGCAATCAGCCCCAGCATTTT
>NA|TRBV11-2|TRBJ2-5|12|NA
CASSLVGETQYF
TGTGCCAGCAGCTTAGTCGGTGAGACCCAGTACTTC
>NA|TRBV20-1|TRBJ2-1|11|NA
CSARDYPEQFF
TGCAGTGCTAGAGATTATCCGGAGCAGTTCTTC
>NA|TRBV11-2|TRBJ1-5|13|few
CASSSNSNQPQHF
TGTGCCAGCAGTTCCAATAGCAATCAGCCCCAGCATTTT
>TRBD1|TRBV5-1|TRBJ1-1|16|NA
CASSAGQGALNTEAFF
TGCGCCAGCAGCGCCGGACAGGGGGCCTTGAACACTGAAGCTTTCTTT
>NA|TRBV15|TRBJ2-1|14|NA
CATSRGEVNNEQFF
TGTGCCACCAGCAGAGGGGAGGTCAACAATGAGCAGTTCTTC